These 3 T cell receptor beta chains originate from one sample sequenced in a study of cytomegalovirus exposure and HLA in healthy donors. 13 Jbeta primers and 60 Vbeta primers were used for the PCR. Measured with immunoSEQ multiplex PCR; TCRdb has only the in-frame clones, and not every one. The sample carries about 200,000 clones, 75% to 80% recorded once. Sequencing used PBMCs. The receptor source for this set is a young man in good health and CMV-seronegative.

This clone was seen a few times. The J gene is TRBJ2-5, the V gene TRBV7-2; tentative D call: TRBD2 (7 bases). V was clipped by 6 bases and J by 3 bases, with 23 bases between them. Germline V gene data show CDR1 as SGHTA and CDR2 as FQGNSA. The CDR3 has 17 amino acids. The CDR3 bases are TGTGCCAGCAGAACCGTAGGGGGGGGGATAGGAGAAGAGACCCAGTACTTC. This codes for CASRTVGGGIGEETQYF.

The chain carries TRBV7-2 and TRBJ1-5, with D tentatively TRBD1 (6 bases). V lost 3 bases and J lost 4, with 16 bases in between. CDR1 is SGHTA and CDR2 is FQGNSA in the germline V gene. This CDR3 is built from 16 residues. The CDR3 coding sequence is TGTGCCAGCAGCTTGCAGGGCGGCAGGGGTAATCAGCCCCAGCATTTT. Encoded protein: CASSLQGGRGNQPQHF.

This clone was observed a single time. The chain uses TRBV11-1 and TRBJ2-7, with D maybe TRBD2 (6 bases). Trimming pared 3 bases from V and 2 bases from J, leaving 17 bases between. The germline V gene encodes CDR1 SGHAT and CDR2 FQDESV (reference sequence). The CDR3 covers 16 residues. For the CDR3, the DNA is TGTGCCAGCAGCTTTCTGGCGGCAGGGACTCCCTACGAGCAGTACTTC. Its translation is CASSFLAAGTPYEQYF. The whole variable domain, filled in from reference TRBV11-1 and TRBJ2-7, reads EAEVAQSPRYKITEKSQAVAFWCDPISGHATLYWYRQILGQGPELLVQFQDESVVDDSQLPKDRFSAERLKGVDSTLKIQPAELGDSAMYLCASSFLAAGTPYEQYFGPGTRLTVT.